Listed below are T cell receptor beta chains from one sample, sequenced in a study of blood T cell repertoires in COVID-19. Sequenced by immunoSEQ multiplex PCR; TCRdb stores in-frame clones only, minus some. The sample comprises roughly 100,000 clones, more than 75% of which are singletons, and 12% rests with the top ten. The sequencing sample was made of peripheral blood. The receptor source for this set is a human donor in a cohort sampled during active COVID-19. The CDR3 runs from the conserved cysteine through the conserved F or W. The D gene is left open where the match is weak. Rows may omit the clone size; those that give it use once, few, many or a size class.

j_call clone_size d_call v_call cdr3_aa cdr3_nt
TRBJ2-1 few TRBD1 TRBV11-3 CASSAGQGSYNEQFF TGTGCCAGCAGCGCCGGACAGGGTTCCTACAATGAGCAGTTCTTC
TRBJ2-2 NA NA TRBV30 CAWSVLVNTGELFF TGTGCCTGGAGTGTACTAGTGAACACCGGGGAGCTGTTTTTT
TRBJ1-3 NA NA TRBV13 CASSYGSGNTIYF TGTGCCAGCAGCTACGGGTCTGGAAACACCATATATTTT
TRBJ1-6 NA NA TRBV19 CASTPTEIYNSPLHF TGTGCCAGTACCCCGACAGAGATTTATAATTCACCCCTCCACTTT
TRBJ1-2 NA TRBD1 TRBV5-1 CASSLVDRALHTF TGCGCCAGCAGCTTGGTGGACAGGGCCCTGCACACCTTC
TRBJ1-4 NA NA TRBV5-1 CASSLAPRQRNEKLFF TGCGCCAGCAGCTTGGCCCCACGACAACGTAATGAAAAACTGTTTTTT
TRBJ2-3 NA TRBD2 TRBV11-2 CASSSSGDGTDTQYF TGTGCCAGCAGCTCTAGCGGGGATGGCACAGATACGCAGTATTTT
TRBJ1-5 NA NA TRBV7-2 CASSLAGGGNQPQHF TGTGCCAGCAGCTTAGCCGGAGGTGGCAATCAGCCCCAGCATTTT
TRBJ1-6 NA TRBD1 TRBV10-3 CAIRTGDNSPLHF TGTGCCATAAGGACAGGGGATAATTCACCCCTCCACTTT
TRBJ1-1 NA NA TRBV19 CATPGGGEATEAFF TGTGCCACTCCTGGGGGGGGTGAAGCCACTGAAGCTTTCTTT
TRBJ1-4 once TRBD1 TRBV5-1 CASSLDPAGGAEKLFF TGCGCCAGCAGCTTGGATCCGGCAGGGGGTGCGGAAAAACTGTTTTTT
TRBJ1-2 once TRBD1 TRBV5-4 CASSPGQVGYTF TGTGCCAGCAGCCCAGGACAGGTTGGCTACACCTTC
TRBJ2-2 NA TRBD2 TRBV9 CASSVDSGGAVGTGELFF TGTGCCAGCAGCGTAGATAGCGGGGGGGCGGTTGGCACCGGGGAGCTGTTTTTT
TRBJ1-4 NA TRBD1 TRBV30 CAWSGRGIEKLFF TGTGCCTGGAGTGGCAGGGGGATTGAAAAACTGTTTTTT
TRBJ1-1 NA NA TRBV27 CASSLGVGARAEAFF TGTGCCAGCAGTTTAGGTGTGGGGGCGCGGGCTGAAGCTTTCTTT
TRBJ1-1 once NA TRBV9 CASSVGSVSTGTEAFF TGTGCCAGCAGCGTAGGGTCGGTCTCCACGGGCACTGAAGCTTTCTTT
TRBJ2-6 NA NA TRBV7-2 CASSLGQGSGANVLTF TGTGCCAGCAGCTTGGGGCAGGGCTCTGGGGCCAACGTCCTGACTTTC
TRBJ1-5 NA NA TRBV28 CASTLGSGNQPQHF TGTGCCAGCACCTTAGGGAGCGGCAATCAGCCCCAGCATTTT
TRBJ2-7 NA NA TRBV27 CASSQESGNLYEQYF TGTGCCAGCAGTCAGGAGTCAGGGAACCTCTACGAGCAGTACTTC
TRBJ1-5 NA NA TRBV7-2 CASSLGALKPQHF TGTGCCAGCAGCTTAGGGGCCCTGAAGCCCCAGCATTTT
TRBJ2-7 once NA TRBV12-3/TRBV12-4 CASSFRGSYEQYF TGTGCCAGCAGTTTTCGAGGTAGCTACGAGCAGTACTTC
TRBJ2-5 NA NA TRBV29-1 CSVAPLGAGETQYF TGCAGCGTTGCCCCCTTGGGCGCCGGAGAGACCCAGTACTTC
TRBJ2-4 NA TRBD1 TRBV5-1 CASSLGDLGTGEIQYF TGCGCCAGCAGCTTGGGGGACTTAGGGACAGGAGAAATTCAGTACTTC
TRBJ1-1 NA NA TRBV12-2 CASRGRGEAFF TGTGCAAGTCGCGGGAGGGGGGAAGCTTTCTTT
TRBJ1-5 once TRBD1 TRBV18 CASSPRGMPQPQHF TGTGCCAGCTCACCCAGGGGGATGCCTCAGCCCCAGCATTTT
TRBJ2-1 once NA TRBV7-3 CASSPGGNSGYNEQFF TGTGCCAGCAGCCCCGGTGGTAATAGCGGTTACAATGAGCAGTTCTTC
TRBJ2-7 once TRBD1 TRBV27 CASSPGTAFYEQYF TGTGCCAGCAGCCCCGGGACAGCTTTCTACGAGCAGTACTTC
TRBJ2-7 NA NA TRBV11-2 CASSSWGGRSYEQYF TGTGCCAGCAGCTCCTGGGGGGGCCGTTCCTACGAGCAGTACTTC
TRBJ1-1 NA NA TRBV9 CASSVVQGQNTEAFF TGTGCCAGCAGCGTAGTTCAGGGCCAGAACACTGAAGCTTTCTTT
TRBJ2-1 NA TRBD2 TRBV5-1 CASKTSGGNNEQFF TGCGCCAGCAAGACTAGCGGGGGGAACAATGAGCAGTTCTTC
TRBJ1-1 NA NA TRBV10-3 CAIRKDTMMNTEAFF TGTGCCATCAGAAAGGACACCATGATGAACACTGAAGCTTTCTTT
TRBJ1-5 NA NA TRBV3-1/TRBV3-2 CASSPRSTSNNQPQHF TGTGCCAGCAGCCCCCGATCTACGAGTAACAATCAGCCCCAGCATTTT
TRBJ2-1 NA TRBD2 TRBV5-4 CASSSGTSYNEQFF TGTGCCAGCAGCTCCGGGACTAGCTATAATGAGCAGTTCTTC
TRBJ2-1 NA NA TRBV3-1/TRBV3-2 CASSATKPSYNEQFF TGTGCCAGCAGCGCGACTAAACCGTCCTACAATGAGCAGTTCTTC
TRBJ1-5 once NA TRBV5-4 CASSYDGGGNQPQHF TGTGCCAGCAGCTATGATGGAGGGGGCAATCAGCCCCAGCATTTT
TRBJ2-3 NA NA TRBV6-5 CASSPRGTSTDTQYF TGTGCCAGCAGTCCTCGGGGGACTAGCACAGATACGCAGTATTTT
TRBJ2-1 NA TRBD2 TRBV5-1 CASSLFAGGPVSYNEQFF TGCGCCAGCAGCTTGTTTGCGGGGGGGCCTGTTTCCTACAATGAGCAGTTCTTC
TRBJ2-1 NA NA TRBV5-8 CASSPAGLLGNEQFF TGTGCCAGCAGCCCTGCGGGACTTCTAGGGAATGAGCAGTTCTTC
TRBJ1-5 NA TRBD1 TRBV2 CASSDRTGGISQPQHF TGTGCCAGCAGTGACCGAACAGGGGGTATATCCCAGCCCCAGCATTTT
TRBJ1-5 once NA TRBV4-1 CASSQEGAGYIQPQHF TGCGCCAGCAGCCAAGAAGGGGCAGGGTACATTCAGCCCCAGCATTTT
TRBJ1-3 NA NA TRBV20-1 CSASLSRGNTIYF TGCAGTGCTAGTCTGTCGAGGGGAAACACCATATATTTT
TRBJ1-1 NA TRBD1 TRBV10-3 CAITRDRGEAFF TGTGCCATCACCCGGGACAGGGGGGAAGCTTTCTTT
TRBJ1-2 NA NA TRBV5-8 CASSLGASHSYTF TGTGCCAGCAGTCTGGGGGCCAGCCATAGCTACACCTTC
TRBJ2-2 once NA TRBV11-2 CASSLDEGWQGTGELFF TGTGCCAGCAGCTTAGATGAAGGCTGGCAGGGCACCGGGGAGCTGTTTTTT
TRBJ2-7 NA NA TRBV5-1 CASSSFSYEQYF TGCGCCAGCAGCTCGTTCTCCTACGAGCAGTACTTC